These 26 T cell receptor beta chains were sequenced from one sample in a study of shared clonotypes between healthy human individuals (dated by TCRdb to about 2020). Library construction relied on the immunoSEQ multiplex PCR assay. In its TCRdb copy, this immuneACCESS table keeps in-frame sequences only and misses some clones. Where compared with another copy, unresolved V genes explain less than half of these, and the others have no known cause. The sample table records about 2 million clones; approximately 94% of these occur just once. The top ten clones comprise 1.2% of the sample. CD8 naive samples were CD45RO-negative cells positively selected for CCR7, giving a CD45RA+CCR7+ population that excluded TemRA cells. Sequenced material: naive CD8+ T cells sorted from blood. Explained via the paper, the cell subset or site label denotes: CD45RA+CCR7+. Receptors originate from a man younger than 35 in good health.

This chain uses TRBV2 with TRBJ2-2, with a weak D call TRBD2 (6 bases). This CDR3 is built from 15 residues. Trimming shortened V by 5 bases and J by 4 bases, and 14 bases separated the two germline ends. The germline V gene has CDR1 SNHLY and CDR2 FYNNEI. CDR3 in amino acids: CASSTGLRGTGELFF. CDR3 nucleotides: TGTGCCAGCAGTACGGGACTCCGGGGCACCGGGGAGCTGTTTTTT.

In regard to this clone: Distinct nucleotide sequences in the sample also encode this CDR3. The chain's CDR3 is CASSEGQLNQPQHF. The CDR3 DNA sequence: TGTGCCAGCAGCGAGGGACAGCTGAATCAGCCCCAGCATTTT. V and J are TRBV2 and TRBJ1-5, with 7 nucleotides matching TRBD1. The CDR3 is made up of 14 amino acids. J gave up 4 bases and V 6 bases, and 6 bases lay outside the gene matches. CDR1 is SNHLY and CDR2 is FYNNEI in the germline V gene.

The gene calls are TRBV5-5 and TRBJ2-7, with D unclear. In germline, CDR1 is SGHKS, CDR2 YYEKEE (reference sequence). This CDR3 comprises 14 residues. The V and J ends lost 1 base and 9 bases respectively, with 17 bases between them. Here the CDR3 DNA reads TGTGCCAGCAGCTTGACGGAGTCCCTACCAGGGCAGTACTTC. This codes for CASSLTESLPGQYF.

DNA of the CDR3: TGTGCCGGCCGGGACAGACTCATGAACACTGAAGCTTTCTTT. Amino acids: CAGRDRLMNTEAFF. V is TRBV13 and J is TRBJ1-1; 7 bases map to TRBD1. Germline V lookup: CDR1 PRHDT, CDR2 FYEKMQ (reference sequence). The CDR3 contains 14 residues. V dropped 11 bases and J dropped 0; count of bases not matched to a gene: 9.

The CDR3 DNA is TGTGCCAGCAGCGGTACCGTAGCGGGGGGATTCTACGAGCAGTACTTC. Translation: CASSGTVAGGFYEQYF. The chain joins TRBV7-9 to TRBJ2-7; TRBD2 matches 10 bases. The J segment lost 3 bases and the V segment lost 5 bases, leaving 10 bases of the junction unmatched. The CDR3 contains 16 residues. Germline V lookup: CDR1 SEHNR, CDR2 FQNEAQ (reference sequence).

The chain combines TRBV7-9 with TRBJ2-1; 12 bases are shared with TRBD2. The CDR3 loop spans 16 amino acids. The V and J ends lost 4 bases and 4 bases, in that order; junction bases with no gene match: 5. Germline V CDR1 and CDR2: SEHNR, FQNEAQ (reference sequence). CDR3 sequence reads: CASSSLAGGFYNEQFF. CDR3 bases: TGTGCCAGCAGCTCACTAGCGGGGGGTTTTTACAATGAGCAGTTCTTC.

V usage is TRBV6-1 and J usage is TRBJ2-7, with 7 bases fitting TRBD1. Per germline, CDR1 MNHNS and CDR2 SASEGT. This CDR3 contains 12 residues. Trimming cost V 6 bases and J 7 bases; bases outside gene matches: 6. CDR3 amino acids: CASSVIQGEQYF. As DNA, the CDR3 is TGTGCCAGCAGCGTCATACAGGGGGAGCAGTACTTC.

As regards this clone: The same CDR3 arises from other DNA sequences in this sample as well. J is TRBJ1-1 and V is TRBV5-4, with D perhaps matching TRBD1 (6 bases). Germline-derived CDR1 and CDR2 are SGHNT and YYREEE (reference sequence). The CDR3 runs to 12 residues. Trimming cost V 2 bases and J 8 bases, with 10 bases left between them. The CDR3 spells CASSFGGAEAFF. The CDR3 coding sequence is TGTGCCAGCAGCTTCGGGGGGGCGGAAGCTTTCTTT.

The chain carries TRBV30 and TRBJ2-5, with D uncertain. V dropped 1 base and J dropped 5 bases, with 11 bases sitting between them. CDR3 length: 13 residues. Germline V gene data show CDR1 as GTSNPN and CDR2 as SVGIG (reference sequence). The CDR3 region is CAWSDFGVETQYF. The CDR3 coding sequence is TGTGCCTGGAGTGATTTTGGAGTGGAGACCCAGTACTTC.

This clone was counted once. The sample has other DNA sequences that encode this CDR3 too. The chain recombines TRBV6-5 with TRBJ2-2, with D possibly TRBD1 on 5 matching bases. This CDR3 comprises 14 residues. V lost 6 bases to trimming and J lost 4 bases, with 12 bases between them. Germline CDR1 reads MNHEY; CDR2 reads SVGAGI. The CDR3 DNA sequence: TGTGCCAGCAGCTATAGGGGTGGCACCGGGGAGCTGTTTTTT. This codes for CASSYRGGTGELFF.

Points on this clone: The same CDR3 also results from other DNA sequences found in this sample. The V and J genes are TRBV5-4 and TRBJ1-1; D not certain. The V gene's germline CDR1 is SGHNT and CDR2 YYREEE (reference sequence). The germline V and J ends were trimmed by 0 bases and 0 bases, with 6 bases remaining between them. The CDR3 contains 14 residues. CDR3 sequence: CASSLGRLNTEAFF. The CDR3 DNA is TGTGCCAGCAGCTTGGGACGGTTGAACACTGAAGCTTTCTTT.

V is TRBV5-1 and J is TRBJ2-6; possible D gene TRBD1, 5 bases. V was pared by 5 bases and J by 3 bases, with 6 bases between. CDR1 and CDR2 (germline): SGHRS, YFSETQ. The CDR3 is 13 amino acids. The CDR3 nucleotides are TGCGCCAGCAGAGGGGATGGGGCCAACGTCCTGACTTTC. Translating gives CASRGDGANVLTF.

The chain links TRBV13 to TRBJ1-2; 10 bases are a match to TRBD1. Losses at the gene ends were 5 bases for V and 7 bases for J; bases not matched to a gene: 7. The germline CDR1 and CDR2 sequences are PRHDT and FYEKMQ (reference sequence). This CDR3 comprises 14 residues. The CDR3 sequence: CASSLRQGASGYTF. CDR3 nucleotide sequence: TGTGCCAGCAGCCTGCGACAGGGGGCCAGTGGCTACACCTTC.

This chain links TRBV7-9 with TRBJ1-3; D remains ambiguous. With 0 bases removed from V and 1 base from J, the gap between germline ends came to 10 bases. The CDR3 extends over 16 amino acids. Germline V gives CDR1 SEHNR, CDR2 FQNEAQ (reference sequence). The CDR3 loop reads CASSLAGGLSGNTIYF. The CDR3 nucleotides are TGTGCCAGCAGCTTAGCCGGCGGGTTATCTGGAAACACCATATATTTT.

Comments on this clone: Other DNA sequences in the same sample also yield this CDR3. The rearrangement joins TRBV9 to TRBJ2-7, with 8 bases identical to TRBD1. The V gene's germline CDR1 is SGDLS and CDR2 YYNGEE. Trimming removed 4 bases from V and 0 bases from J; junction bases left unmatched: 6. This CDR3 has 15 amino acids. The CDR3 DNA is TGTGCCAGCAGCCCAAGGACAGGGAGCTCCTACGAGCAGTACTTC. This codes for CASSPRTGSSYEQYF.

The V gene is TRBV28, the J gene TRBJ1-5; possible D gene TRBD1, 5 bases. Trimming cost V 3 bases and J 5 bases, with 17 bases left between them. The CDR3 has 16 residues. CDR1 is MDHEN, CDR2 SYDVKM, per germline. CDR3 coding DNA: TGTGCCAGCAGTTTGCCCCCCGTGGGACCTTATCAGCCCCAGCATTTT. It translates to CASSLPPVGPYQPQHF.

The genes are TRBV7-9 and TRBJ2-7; D might be TRBD1 (6 bases). CDR3 length: 16 residues. The germline V gene has CDR1 SEHNR and CDR2 FQNEAQ (reference sequence). V was cut by 0 bases and J by 1 base, with 13 bases left in between. The CDR3 DNA follows: TGTGCCAGCAGCTTAGCAATGGGGGCAGGGTCCTACGAGCAGTACTTC. This encodes CASSLAMGAGSYEQYF.

The gene calls are TRBV4-1 and TRBJ2-2; D gene uncertain. Trimming removed 1 base at V and 0 bases at J, with 9 bases between. Germline assignment: CDR1 MGHRA and CDR2 YSYEKL. This CDR3 contains 16 residues. The CDR3 loop reads CASSQVGGTNTGELFF. The CDR3 DNA sequence: TGCGCCAGCAGCCAAGTGGGCGGCACGAACACCGGGGAGCTGTTTTTT.

This rearrangement joins TRBV9 to TRBJ2-7, with 12 bases identical to TRBD1. V shed 0 bases, J shed 5 bases, and the junction held 3 bases outside the gene matches. The germline gives CDR1 SGDLS, CDR2 YYNGEE. This CDR3 is 15 amino acids long. The CDR3 reads CASSVDGTGGDEQYF. In DNA, the CDR3 is TGTGCCAGCAGCGTAGATGGGACAGGGGGCGACGAGCAGTACTTC.

Details on this clone: Other DNA sequences in this sample translate to the same CDR3. The DNA of the CDR3 is TGTGCCAGCAGCCGGGGTTTGAACACTGAAGCTTTCTTT. This encodes CASSRGLNTEAFF. The chain employs TRBV11-1 and TRBJ1-1; no clear D. Germline CDR1 SGHAT, CDR2 FQDESV (reference sequence). There are 13 residues in the CDR3. V gave up 5 bases and J gave up 0 bases, with 7 bases separating them.

With regard to this clone: The same CDR3 is also encoded by other DNA sequences in this sample. The chain links TRBV6-5 to TRBJ2-1; D gene uncertain. The germline V gene encodes CDR1 MNHEY and CDR2 SVGAGI. V shed 6 bases and J shed 0 bases, with 12 bases lying between them. This CDR3 comprises 15 residues. The CDR3 bases are TGTGCCAGCAGGCTGGACGTAAGCTCCTACAATGAGCAGTTCTTC. This encodes CASRLDVSSYNEQFF.

The rearrangement uses TRBV4-1 and TRBJ2-7; no definite D call. Per the germline V gene, CDR1 is MGHRA and CDR2 is YSYEKL. V was clipped by 3 bases and J by 2 bases, with 8 bases between them. The CDR3 covers 13 residues. This chain's CDR3 is CASSHSTPYEQYF. Written as DNA, the CDR3 is TGCGCCAGCAGCCACAGTACCCCCTACGAGCAGTACTTC.

The V gene is TRBV7-8, the J gene TRBJ2-7; D perhaps matches TRBD2 (7 bases). CDR3 length: 15 residues. V was pared by 2 bases and J by 3 bases, with 14 bases between. CDR1 is SGHVS and CDR2 is FQNEAQ in the germline V gene. CDR3 nucleotides: TGTGCCAGCAGCTTATTGACGGGGGGCGGCTACGAGCAGTACTTC. Protein sequence: CASSLLTGGGYEQYF.

The chain is built from TRBV7-2 and TRBJ2-3, with 7 bases matching TRBD1. CDR3 length: 17 amino acids. Per the germline V gene, CDR1 is SGHTA and CDR2 is FQGNSA. Losses at the gene ends were 3 bases for V and 2 bases for J; bases not matched to a gene: 11. The CDR3 DNA sequence: TGTGCCAGCAGCTTCCCCGGTGGGACAGCCATCACAGATACGCAGTATTTT. Amino acid sequence: CASSFPGGTAITDTQYF.

This clone occurred a few times. The chain recombines TRBV21-1 with TRBJ2-7. TRBV21-1 is deemed a pseudogene. This CDR3 region has 13 residues. The CDR3 DNA reads as TGTGCCAGCAGCCCGGAGCAGGCCAACGAGCAGTACTTC. Its protein product is CASSPEQANEQYF.

This clone appeared a single time. The sample contains more than one DNA sequence encoding this CDR3. The genes are TRBV13 and TRBJ2-3; no reliable D call. The V gene lost 4 bases and the J gene lost 4 bases, with 3 bases spanning the gap. CDR3 size: 11 residues. Germline assignment: CDR1 PRHDT and CDR2 FYEKMQ (reference sequence). The chain's CDR3 is CASSSSDTQYF. DNA for the CDR3: TGTGCCAGCAGCTCATCAGATACGCAGTATTTT.